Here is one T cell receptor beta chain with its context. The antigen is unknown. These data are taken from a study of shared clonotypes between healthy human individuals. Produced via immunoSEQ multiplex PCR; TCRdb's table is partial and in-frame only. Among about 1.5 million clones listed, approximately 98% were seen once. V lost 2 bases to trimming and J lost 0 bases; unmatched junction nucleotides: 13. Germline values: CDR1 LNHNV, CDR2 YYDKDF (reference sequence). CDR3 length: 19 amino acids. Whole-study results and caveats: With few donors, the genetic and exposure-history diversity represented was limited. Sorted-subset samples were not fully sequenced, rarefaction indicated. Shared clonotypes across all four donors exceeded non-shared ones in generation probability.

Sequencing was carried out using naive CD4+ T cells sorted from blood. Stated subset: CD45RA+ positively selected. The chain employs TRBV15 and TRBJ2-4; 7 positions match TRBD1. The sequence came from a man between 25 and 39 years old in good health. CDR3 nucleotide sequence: TGTGCCACCAGCAGACATCATGGGACAGTCGACATAGCCAAAAACATTCAGTACTTC. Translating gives CATSRHHGTVDIAKNIQYF. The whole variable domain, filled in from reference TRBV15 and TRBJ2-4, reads DAMVIQNPRYQVTQFGKPVTLSCSQTLNHNVMYWYQQKSSQAPKLLFHYYDKDFNNEADTPDNFQSRRPNTSFCFLDIRSPGLGDTAMYLCATSRHHGTVDIAKNIQYFGAGTRLSVL.